The clone carrying this T cell receptor beta chain was picked up a small number of times. This sample was taken from a study of Ad26.COV2.S vaccination and SARS-CoV-2 variants. Germline lookup yields CDR1 LGHNA and CDR2 YSLEER. V shed 1 base and J shed 10 bases, with 11 bases lying between them. The CDR3 extends over 13 amino acids. The treatment: some 20 received Ad26.COV2.S at low or high dose, single or two shots; about 5 received placebo; per-sample allocation not given. Collection of the samples took place on day 63 after the first injection of vaccine or placebo. Method: immunoSEQ multiplex PCR; TCRdb's copy keeps in-frame clones and lacks some. The data contain some 420,000 clones, around nine tenths of them singletons.

The origin of this receptor is a person aged 18-60 years who received the Ad26.COV2.S COVID-19 vaccine or a placebo. The chain employs TRBV4-3 and TRBJ2-1; D not certain. Sequenced here: peripheral blood, sampled in a trial of Ad26.COV2.S vaccine versus placebo. CDR3 protein: CASSQVLGIEQFF. Written as DNA, the CDR3 is TGCGCCAGCAGCCAAGTCCTTGGCATAGAGCAGTTCTTC.